A selection of T cell receptor beta chains follows, all from one sample in a study of cytomegalovirus exposure and HLA in healthy donors. Sequenced by immunoSEQ multiplex PCR; TCRdb stores in-frame clones only, minus some. The profile shows over 200,000 clones, around four fifths of them singletons. The specimen sequenced was PBMCs. These receptors all stem from a woman aged 30 to 39 in good health and CMV-seropositive. The CDR3 runs from the conserved cysteine through the conserved F or W. A D gene is named only where the DNA matches it firmly. Where a row states a size, it is once, few, many or the class of an expanded clone; other rows omit it.

size	J	D	V	CDR3	DNA
once	TRBJ2-2	TRBD2	TRBV11-3	CASSSSSGIGTGELFF	TGTGCCAGCAGCTCCTCTAGCGGGATTGGCACCGGGGAGCTGTTTTTT
NA	TRBJ1-5	NA	TRBV2	CASSDHGQPQHF	TGTGCCAGCAGTGATCATGGTCAGCCCCAGCATTTT
NA	TRBJ2-1	NA	TRBV6-5	CASSYLAGSSYNEQFF	TGTGCCAGCAGTTACTTGGCCGGAAGCTCCTACAATGAGCAGTTCTTC
NA	TRBJ1-2	NA	TRBV6-1	CASIEGPVRGHGYTF	TGTGCCAGCATCGAAGGACCCGTCCGGGGGCATGGCTACACCTTC
NA	TRBJ2-7	NA	TRBV27	CASSPGSSYEQYF	TGTGCCAGCAGCCCGGGAAGCTCCTACGAGCAGTACTTC
NA	TRBJ2-1	NA	TRBV27	CASSSGGTIDNEQFF	TGTGCCAGCAGTTCTGGGGGGACGATAGACAATGAGCAGTTCTTC
NA	TRBJ2-3	TRBD2	TRBV28	CATLPLAGYTDTQYF	TGTGCCACCCTTCCACTAGCGGGGTACACAGATACGCAGTATTTT
NA	TRBJ1-2	NA	TRBV4-3	CASSQVAGISGYTF	TGCGCCAGCAGCCAAGTCGCAGGGATTAGTGGCTACACCTTC
NA	TRBJ1-3	NA	TRBV4-3	CASSQVWESGNTIYF	TGCGCCAGCAGCCAAGTTTGGGAGTCTGGAAACACCATATATTTT
few	TRBJ2-2	NA	TRBV4-1	CASSQELGFTGELFF	TGCGCCAGCAGCCAAGAGTTGGGGTTTACCGGGGAGCTGTTTTTT
NA	TRBJ1-2	NA	TRBV6-1	CASRMDPWSQYGYTF	TGTGCCAGCAGGATGGACCCATGGTCCCAATATGGCTACACCTTC
NA	TRBJ1-1	NA	TRBV30	CAWSFTVLNTEAFF	TGTGCCTGGAGTTTTACAGTTCTGAACACTGAAGCTTTCTTT
once	TRBJ1-2	NA	TRBV10-1	CASSRLGRQRGSDGYTF	TGCGCCAGCAGTCGTCTCGGCAGGCAGAGGGGGAGTGATGGCTACACCTTC
few	TRBJ1-4	NA	TRBV27	CASSLSLAGGEKLFF	TGTGCCAGCAGTTTATCGTTGGCGGGGGGTGAAAAACTGTTTTTT
NA	TRBJ2-1	TRBD1	TRBV7-3	CASSLRGNRGPYNEQFF	TGTGCCAGCAGCTTAAGGGGGAACAGGGGCCCCTACAATGAGCAGTTCTTC
few	TRBJ1-2	NA	TRBV7-9	CASSLEGFRGYTF	TGTGCCAGCAGCTTAGAGGGGTTTCGTGGCTACACCTTC
NA	TRBJ1-1	TRBD1	TRBV2	CASPTGTGTSGTEAFF	TGTGCCAGTCCGACCGGGACAGGGACTTCGGGCACTGAAGCTTTCTTT
NA	TRBJ1-4	TRBD1	TRBV27	CASSPGTGGSFNEKLFF	TGTGCCAGCAGTCCCGGGACAGGGGGCTCCTTCAATGAAAAACTGTTTTTT
NA	TRBJ1-3	NA	TRBV30	CAWSVGLERVNTIYF	TGTGCCTGGAGTGTCGGTCTCGAACGGGTAAACACCATATATTTT
NA	TRBJ2-5	TRBD2	TRBV27	CASAGGRTQETQYF	TGTGCCAGCGCGGGAGGCCGAACACAAGAGACCCAGTACTTC
NA	TRBJ2-7	TRBD2	TRBV7-9	CASSPKGGGFYEQYF	TGTGCCAGCAGCCCCAAGGGCGGGGGGTTCTACGAGCAGTACTTC
NA	TRBJ2-7	NA	TRBV28	CASRTGTGLEQYF	TGTGCCAGCAGAACCGGGACTGGCCTCGAGCAGTACTTC
NA	TRBJ2-3	NA	TRBV6-1	CATRSPPTDTQYF	TGTGCCACCCGAAGCCCTCCCACAGATACGCAGTATTTT
once	TRBJ2-7	NA	TRBV4-1	CASSQAPGSSYEQYF	TGCGCCAGCAGCCAAGCGCCGGGAAGCTCCTACGAGCAGTACTTC
NA	TRBJ2-3	NA	TRBV7-2	CASSPYTPDTQYF	TGTGCCAGCAGCCCTTATACCCCAGATACGCAGTATTTT
few	TRBJ2-7	TRBD1	TRBV5-1	CASSLTGQGYEQYF	TGCGCCAGCAGCTTGACGGGACAGGGCTACGAGCAGTACTTC
NA	TRBJ1-4	NA	TRBV30	CASTWGGYEKLFF	TGTGCCTCTACTTGGGGGGGATATGAAAAACTGTTTTTT